The 14 T cell receptor beta chains reported below all come from one sample, sequenced in a study of CD8+ T cells in alopecia areata. RNA extraction and reverse transcription yielded cDNA as sequencing template. Using immunoSEQ multiplex PCR, the repertoire was profiled, and TCRdb retains in-frame clones only, with some absent. The table has approximately 65,000 clones, 45% to 55% seen once. The sequenced sample was CD8+ T cells sorted from blood, obtained at week 0. The receptor source for this set is a human donor with alopecia areata.

This clone has just one count. The J gene is TRBJ1-1, the V gene TRBV29-1; D may be TRBD1 (5 bases). With 4 bases removed from V and 11 bases from J, the gap between germline ends came to 11 bases. The CDR3 spans 10 residues. The germline V gene encodes CDR1 SQVTM and CDR2 ANQGSEA. The CDR3 DNA follows: TGCAGCGTTGTATCCTGGGGGGCTTTCTTT. It translates to CSVVSWGAFF.

The CDR3 coding sequence is TGCAGCGCTGGGGCGGTCTACGAGCAGTACTTC. This translates into CSAGAVYEQYF. The chain recombines TRBV29-1 with TRBJ2-7; tentatively, D is TRBD1 (5 bases). Germline V CDR1 and CDR2: SQVTM, ANQGSEA. V was shortened by 7 bases and J by 3 bases, with 10 bases between the two germline ends. The CDR3 is made up of 11 amino acids.

This clone has a handful of counts. The chain uses TRBV29-1 and TRBJ2-5, with 7 bases matching TRBD2. The J call is doubtful: the DNA matches TRBJ2-7 better. Germline CDR1 SQVTM, CDR2 ANQGSEA. The CDR3 has 17 amino acids. The CDR3 reads CSVEARRGGAGSYEQYF. Written as DNA, the CDR3 is TGCAGCGTTGAAGCGCGCCGGGGAGGGGCTGGCTCCTACGAGCAGTACTTC.

This chain links TRBV29-1 with TRBJ2-7; D is unresolved. Germline loops: CDR1 SQVTM, CDR2 ANQGSEA. The V end was cut by 0 bases, the J end by 0 bases, with 12 bases between. This CDR3 is built from 15 residues. CDR3 protein: CSVEDPSRTSYEQYF. In nucleotides, the CDR3 is TGCAGCGTTGAAGATCCCAGCCGGACCTCCTACGAGCAGTACTTC.

The CDR3 is CASRSPSYGGELFF. The CDR3 DNA sequence: TGTGCCAGCAGATCCCCTAGCTACGGCGGGGAGCTGTTTTTT. The chain links TRBV27 to TRBJ2-2; a possible D gene is TRBD2 (5 bases). The V end was cut by 6 bases, the J end by 7 bases, with 15 bases between. CDR1 and CDR2 from the germline V gene are MNHEY and SMNVEV (reference sequence). This CDR3 comprises 14 residues.

The chain combines TRBV11-2 with TRBJ2-7, with no clear D. The length of the CDR3 is 13 residues. Trimming left V 1 base short and J 13 bases short, with 17 bases between. Germline CDR1 reads SGHAT; CDR2 reads FQNNGV. The CDR3 DNA reads TGTGCCAGCAGCTTAGCAACAATCTACGGGCAATACTTC. Its translation: CASSLATIYGQYF.

The chain recombines TRBV30 with TRBJ2-2; D not resolved. The CDR3 has 13 residues. Trimming shortened V by 0 bases and J by 6 bases, and 8 bases separated the two germline ends. Germline V gene lookup returns CDR1 GTSNPN and CDR2 SVGIG (reference sequence). CDR3 loop: CAWSVTSSGELFF. In nucleotides, the CDR3 is TGTGCCTGGAGTGTGACTTCGTCCGGGGAGCTGTTTTTT. The full variable domain, its missing parts supplied by reference TRBV30 and TRBJ2-2, is SQTIHQWPATLVQPVGSPLSLECTVEGTSNPNLYWYRQAAGRGLQLLFYSVGIGQISSEVPQNLSASRPQDRQFILSSKKLLLSDSGFYLCAWSVTSSGELFFGEGSRLTVL.

The chain couples TRBV30 to TRBJ1-2; TRBD1 aligns across 8 bases. Germline assignment: CDR1 GTSNPN and CDR2 SVGIG (reference sequence). Trimming at V came to 2 bases and at J to 2 bases, leaving 4 bases not matched to a gene. The length of the CDR3 is 14 residues. CDR3 in amino acids: CAWSHRGWNYGYTF. The DNA for the CDR3 is TGTGCCTGGAGTCACAGGGGGTGGAACTATGGCTACACCTTC.

This clone was observed a handful of times. This chain connects TRBV29-1 to TRBJ2-5; 11 positions agree with TRBD2. This CDR3 spans 13 amino acids. After removal of 4 bases from V and 5 bases from J, the junction contained 3 bases not matched to a gene. Germline V lookup: CDR1 SQVTM, CDR2 ANQGSEA. CDR3 coding DNA: TGCAGCGTTGTAGCGGGAGGGTATGAGACCCAGTACTTC. It codes for CSVVAGGYETQYF.

The chain joins TRBV7-9 to TRBJ2-7; 7 bases line up with TRBD1. Germline assignment: CDR1 SEHNR and CDR2 FQNEAQ (reference sequence). Losses at the gene ends were 1 base for V and 3 bases for J; bases not matched to a gene: 9. The CDR3 covers 16 residues. The DNA for the CDR3 is TGTGCCAGCAGCTTAGACGACAGGGAGAGTAACTACGAGCAGTACTTC. Protein product: CASSLDDRESNYEQYF.

This chain connects TRBV5-1 to TRBJ2-5; TRBD2 matches at 9 bases. Germline-derived CDR1 and CDR2 are SGHRS and YFSETQ. V lost 0 bases and J lost 5; bases outside the gene matches: 11. The CDR3 contains 17 residues. In DNA form, the CDR3 reads TGCGCCAGCAGCTTGGATAACCTAGCGGGATTTCAGGAGACCCAGTACTTC. Its protein is CASSLDNLAGFQETQYF.

This clone was counted between two and nine times. The rearrangement uses TRBV4-2 and TRBJ2-7, with TRBD2 identical over 8 bases. The ends lost 2 bases at V and 4 bases at J; junction bases unmatched: 4. Germline-derived CDR1 and CDR2 are LGHNA and YNFKEQ. The CDR3 contains 14 residues. The chain's CDR3 is CASSQSLADYEQYF. CDR3 DNA sequence: TGTGCCAGCAGCCAATCACTAGCGGATTACGAGCAGTACTTC.

This clone occurred a few times. The chain combines TRBV4-1 with TRBJ1-3; no firm D call. The V gene lost 2 bases and the J gene lost 7 bases, with 12 bases spanning the gap. This CDR3 comprises 14 residues. The germline V gene has CDR1 MGHRA and CDR2 YSYEKL. CDR3 protein: CASSQPNLGNTIYF. The CDR3 DNA follows: TGCGCCAGCAGCCAACCGAACCTAGGGAACACCATATATTTT.

This clone was seen repeatedly, ten times or more. The chain's CDR3 is CASSPPWGDGYTF. The DNA of the CDR3 is TGTGCCAGCAGCCCCCCCTGGGGGGATGGCTACACCTTC. The gene calls are TRBV11-2 and TRBJ1-2; the D gene is possibly TRBD1 (5 bases). CDR3 length: 13 residues. V dropped 5 bases and J dropped 6 bases, with 13 bases sitting between them. Germline values: CDR1 SGHAT, CDR2 FQNNGV.